Below, 3 T cell receptor beta chains from the same sample are listed, as sequenced in a study of OX40 agonist ivuxolimab in advanced cancers. Produced via immunoSEQ multiplex PCR; TCRdb's table is partial and in-frame only. The sample lists more than 45,000 clones, around nine tenths occurring once. Specimen: CD4+ or CD8+ T cells sorted from blood, collected in a trial of the OX40 agonist ivuxolimab. These receptors all stem from an adult with an advanced solid tumor such as melanoma, head and neck, liver or kidney cancer.

Written as DNA, the CDR3 is TGTGCCAGCAGCTTACCGCCGGGGGGATGGACTGAAGCTTTCTTT. Protein: CASSLPPGGWTEAFF. The genes are TRBV11-2 and TRBJ1-1; D perhaps matches TRBD1 (5 bases). This CDR3 has 15 amino acids. The V gene lost 2 bases and the J gene lost 5 bases, with 15 bases spanning the gap. Germline V lookup: CDR1 SGHAT, CDR2 FQNNGV.

The chain joins TRBV19 to TRBJ2-5; D unresolved. Looked up from germline, CDR1 is LNHDA and CDR2 is SQIVND (reference sequence). Trimming left V 3 bases short and J 4 bases short, with 9 bases between. The CDR3 consists of 13 residues. CDR3 sequence reads: CASSIQYGETQYF. CDR3 DNA sequence: TGTGCCAGTAGTATTCAGTACGGAGAGACCCAGTACTTC. The full variable domain, rest sourced from reference TRBV19 and TRBJ2-5, is DGGITQSPKYLFRKEGQNVTLSCEQNLNHDAMYWYRQDPGQGLRLIYYSQIVNDFQKGDIAEGYSVSREKKESFPLTVTSAQKNPTAFYLCASSIQYGETQYFGPGTRLLVL.

The chain combines TRBV7-9 with TRBJ2-7; D is possibly TRBD2 (5 bases). The CDR3 is 15 residues long. Germline V lookup: CDR1 SEHNR, CDR2 FQNEAQ (reference sequence). V lost 1 base and J 3 bases, leaving 13 bases between the germline ends. CDR3 nucleotides: TGTGCCAGCAGCTTAGGAGGGAGCCAGGACTACGAGCAGTACTTC. Protein product: CASSLGGSQDYEQYF.